The rows below give T cell receptor beta chains drawn from one sample of a study of T cell responses to AZD1222 COVID-19 vaccine. The table came from immunoSEQ multiplex PCR; TCRdb's copy has only in-frame clones and leaves some out. The table records tens of thousands of clones, around 88% of them present only once. Sequenced material: peripheral blood, taken on day 0 of AZD1222 vaccination. All receptors come from an adult in good health. Each CDR3 is given with its conserved first and last residue. D genes are given only for firm matches. The size field is filled for only some rows; it gives once, few, many or a size class.

clone_size: -
j_call: TRBJ2-7
v_call: TRBV2
d_call: -
cdr3_aa: CASSEKETHSYEQYF
cdr3_nt: TGTGCCAGCAGTGAGAAGGAAACCCACTCCTACGAGCAGTACTTC

clone_size: few
j_call: TRBJ2-3
v_call: TRBV18
d_call: -
cdr3_aa: CASSPPIADTQYF
cdr3_nt: TGTGCCAGCTCACCACCGATCGCAGATACGCAGTATTTT

clone_size: -
j_call: TRBJ1-4
v_call: TRBV5-6
d_call: -
cdr3_aa: CASKGRNEKLFF
cdr3_nt: TGTGCCAGCAAGGGCCGGAATGAAAAACTGTTTTTT

clone_size: -
j_call: TRBJ1-3
v_call: TRBV9
d_call: -
cdr3_aa: CASSVDGVAPGSGNTIYF
cdr3_nt: TGTGCCAGCAGCGTAGACGGGGTGGCCCCGGGCTCTGGAAACACCATATATTTT

clone_size: -
j_call: TRBJ2-7
v_call: TRBV2
d_call: TRBD2
cdr3_aa: CASIPGGSSYEQYF
cdr3_nt: TGTGCCAGCATTCCGGGGGGGAGCTCCTACGAGCAGTACTTC

clone_size: -
j_call: TRBJ1-4
v_call: TRBV11-2
d_call: TRBD1
cdr3_aa: CASSSRGQATNEKLFF
cdr3_nt: TGTGCCAGCAGCTCACGGGGACAGGCAACTAATGAAAAACTGTTTTTT

clone_size: once
j_call: TRBJ2-6
v_call: TRBV5-1
d_call: TRBD1
cdr3_aa: CASNRQGSSGANVLTF
cdr3_nt: TGCGCCAGCAACCGACAGGGAAGCTCTGGGGCCAACGTCCTGACTTTC

clone_size: -
j_call: TRBJ1-2
v_call: TRBV7-9
d_call: -
cdr3_aa: CASSWDENGYTF
cdr3_nt: TGTGCCAGCAGTTGGGACGAGAATGGCTACACCTTC

clone_size: few
j_call: TRBJ1-2
v_call: TRBV7-8
d_call: TRBD1
cdr3_aa: CASSLAGDRSEGYTF
cdr3_nt: TGTGCCAGCAGCTTAGCGGGGGACAGGTCAGAGGGCTACACCTTC

clone_size: few
j_call: TRBJ2-1
v_call: TRBV5-1
d_call: TRBD2
cdr3_aa: CASSLAPRVAGVHYNEQFF
cdr3_nt: TGCGCCAGCAGCTTGGCCCCCCGGGTAGCGGGAGTGCACTACAATGAGCAGTTCTTC

clone_size: -
j_call: TRBJ1-2
v_call: TRBV28
d_call: -
cdr3_aa: CASTGPRHGYTF
cdr3_nt: TGTGCCTCCACAGGGCCACGGCATGGCTACACCTTC

clone_size: -
j_call: TRBJ2-3
v_call: TRBV3-1/TRBV3-2
d_call: -
cdr3_aa: CASSPHDTDTQYF
cdr3_nt: TGTGCCAGCAGCCCGCACGACACAGATACGCAGTATTTT

clone_size: -
j_call: TRBJ1-2
v_call: TRBV2
d_call: -
cdr3_aa: CASTGDQTPGDLYGYTF
cdr3_nt: TGTGCCAGCACCGGGGATCAGACCCCGGGGGATCTCTATGGCTACACCTTC

clone_size: -
j_call: TRBJ1-6
v_call: TRBV5-1
d_call: TRBD1
cdr3_aa: CASSLGGLLYNSPLHF
cdr3_nt: TGCGCCAGCAGCTTAGGGGGCCTATTGTATAATTCACCCCTCCACTTT

clone_size: -
j_call: TRBJ2-7
v_call: TRBV2
d_call: -
cdr3_aa: CASSSEGVGTSYEQYF
cdr3_nt: TGTGCCAGCAGTTCCGAGGGGGTAGGGACCTCCTACGAGCAGTACTTC

clone_size: -
j_call: TRBJ2-4
v_call: TRBV19
d_call: -
cdr3_aa: CASMSVGTKNIQYF
cdr3_nt: TGTGCCAGTATGTCGGTAGGCACCAAAAACATTCAGTACTTC

clone_size: -
j_call: TRBJ2-7
v_call: TRBV21-1
d_call: -
cdr3_aa: CASSKDGGEQYF
cdr3_nt: TGTGCCAGCAGCAAAGACGGAGGCGAGCAGTACTTC

clone_size: -
j_call: TRBJ2-5
v_call: TRBV19
d_call: -
cdr3_aa: CASSIDLDRQETQYF
cdr3_nt: TGTGCCAGTAGTATAGATCTGGATCGGCAAGAGACCCAGTACTTC

clone_size: once
j_call: TRBJ2-2
v_call: TRBV20-1
d_call: TRBD2
cdr3_aa: CSASRSGGGAGELFF
cdr3_nt: TGCAGTGCTAGTCGAAGCGGGGGAGGCGCCGGGGAGCTGTTTTTT

clone_size: -
j_call: TRBJ2-2
v_call: TRBV5-6
d_call: TRBD2
cdr3_aa: CASTPTSGVLAGELFF
cdr3_nt: TGTGCCAGCACCCCGACTAGCGGGGTTTTGGCCGGGGAGCTGTTTTTT

clone_size: -
j_call: TRBJ2-2
v_call: TRBV28
d_call: TRBD1
cdr3_aa: CASSQDRGLYPGAGELFF
cdr3_nt: TGTGCCAGCAGTCAGGACAGGGGGCTCTATCCGGGAGCCGGGGAGCTGTTTTTT

clone_size: -
j_call: TRBJ1-2
v_call: TRBV24-1
d_call: -
cdr3_aa: CATSDWGDYGYTF
cdr3_nt: TGTGCCACCAGTGATTGGGGGGACTATGGCTACACCTTC

clone_size: medium-sized
j_call: TRBJ2-1
v_call: TRBV19
d_call: TRBD1
cdr3_aa: CASRGQGFYNEQFF
cdr3_nt: TGTGCCTCTAGGGGACAGGGCTTCTACAATGAGCAGTTCTTC

clone_size: once
j_call: TRBJ1-6
v_call: TRBV7-9
d_call: -
cdr3_aa: CASRAGGFDSPLHF
cdr3_nt: TGTGCCAGCAGGGCGGGTGGTTTCGATTCACCCCTCCACTTT

clone_size: -
j_call: TRBJ1-4
v_call: TRBV15
d_call: -
cdr3_aa: CATTAEDHELFF
cdr3_nt: TGTGCCACCACAGCAGAGGATCATGAACTGTTTTTT

clone_size: -
j_call: TRBJ2-7
v_call: TRBV5-6
d_call: -
cdr3_aa: CASSLGASYEQYF
cdr3_nt: TGTGCCAGCAGCTTGGGTGCCTCCTACGAGCAGTACTTC

clone_size: -
j_call: TRBJ2-3
v_call: TRBV11-2
d_call: TRBD2
cdr3_aa: CASTSGRGTDTQYF
cdr3_nt: TGTGCCAGCACCAGCGGGAGAGGCACAGATACGCAGTATTTT

clone_size: -
j_call: TRBJ1-1
v_call: TRBV28
d_call: -
cdr3_aa: CASSYRATEAFF
cdr3_nt: TGTGCCAGCAGTTACAGGGCTACTGAAGCTTTCTTT

clone_size: -
j_call: TRBJ1-5
v_call: TRBV7-6
d_call: -
cdr3_aa: CASSPGGGLSNQPQHF
cdr3_nt: TGTGCCAGCAGCCCGGGGGGGGGTCTAAGCAATCAGCCCCAGCATTTT

clone_size: -
j_call: TRBJ2-5
v_call: TRBV7-2
d_call: TRBD2
cdr3_aa: CASSLRAGGSQYF
cdr3_nt: TGTGCCAGCAGCTTGAGAGCGGGGGGGTCCCAGTACTTC

clone_size: -
j_call: TRBJ2-2
v_call: TRBV29-1
d_call: -
cdr3_aa: CSVQGANTGELFF
cdr3_nt: TGCAGCGTACAGGGAGCGAACACCGGGGAGCTGTTTTTT

clone_size: -
j_call: TRBJ1-6
v_call: TRBV7-2
d_call: -
cdr3_aa: CASSAASRGPLHF
cdr3_nt: TGTGCCAGCAGCGCGGCATCTCGGGGACCCCTCCACTTT

clone_size: -
j_call: TRBJ2-1
v_call: TRBV25-1
d_call: TRBD2
cdr3_aa: CASSNQREVNEQFF
cdr3_nt: TGTGCCAGCAGTAACCAGCGGGAGGTCAATGAGCAGTTCTTC

clone_size: -
j_call: TRBJ2-1
v_call: TRBV29-1
d_call: -
cdr3_aa: CSVPTTLVHNEQFF
cdr3_nt: TGCAGCGTTCCCACCACCCTAGTTCACAATGAGCAGTTCTTC

clone_size: -
j_call: TRBJ1-5
v_call: TRBV7-8
d_call: -
cdr3_aa: CASSLFGSNQPQHF
cdr3_nt: TGTGCCAGCAGCTTATTCGGAAGCAATCAGCCCCAGCATTTT

clone_size: -
j_call: TRBJ1-1
v_call: TRBV2
d_call: TRBD1
cdr3_aa: CASRKQGRGDTEAFF
cdr3_nt: TGTGCCAGCAGAAAACAGGGGAGGGGGGACACTGAAGCTTTCTTT

clone_size: -
j_call: TRBJ2-7
v_call: TRBV18
d_call: TRBD1
cdr3_aa: CASSPIPGGEQYF
cdr3_nt: TGTGCCAGCTCACCAATCCCAGGGGGCGAGCAGTACTTC

clone_size: -
j_call: TRBJ2-5
v_call: TRBV12-3/TRBV12-4
d_call: -
cdr3_aa: CASSSGQEETQYF
cdr3_nt: TGTGCCAGCAGCTCGGGACAAGAAGAGACCCAGTACTTC

clone_size: few
j_call: TRBJ2-7
v_call: TRBV5-5
d_call: -
cdr3_aa: CASSLVGVPSYEQYF
cdr3_nt: TGTGCCAGCAGCTTGGTTGGGGTTCCATCCTACGAGCAGTACTTC

clone_size: -
j_call: TRBJ2-3
v_call: TRBV2
d_call: -
cdr3_aa: CASRGGAGDTQYF
cdr3_nt: TGTGCCAGCAGGGGGGGGGCCGGAGATACGCAGTATTTT

clone_size: -
j_call: TRBJ2-3
v_call: TRBV5-6
d_call: TRBD1
cdr3_aa: CASSLGTGGTDTQYF
cdr3_nt: TGTGCCAGCAGCTTGGGGACAGGGGGCACAGATACGCAGTATTTT

clone_size: -
j_call: TRBJ2-6
v_call: TRBV2
d_call: TRBD1
cdr3_aa: CASRKAGQGRLSGANVLTF
cdr3_nt: TGTGCCAGCAGGAAGGCGGGACAGGGACGGCTCTCTGGGGCCAACGTCCTGACTTTC

clone_size: -
j_call: TRBJ2-3
v_call: TRBV27
d_call: TRBD2
cdr3_aa: CASSSPGGATDTQYF
cdr3_nt: TGTGCCAGCAGCTCCCCGGGAGGGGCCACAGATACGCAGTATTTT

clone_size: -
j_call: TRBJ2-1
v_call: TRBV11-2
d_call: -
cdr3_aa: CASSIWDFSSYNEQFF
cdr3_nt: TGTGCCAGCAGCATATGGGACTTCAGCTCCTACAATGAGCAGTTCTTC

clone_size: -
j_call: TRBJ1-1
v_call: TRBV10-3
d_call: -
cdr3_aa: CAIKAASENTEAFF
cdr3_nt: TGTGCCATCAAGGCCGCAAGCGAGAACACTGAAGCTTTCTTT

clone_size: -
j_call: TRBJ2-1
v_call: TRBV27
d_call: TRBD2
cdr3_aa: CASSDSGRRDEQFF
cdr3_nt: TGTGCCAGCAGTGACAGCGGGAGGCGGGATGAGCAGTTCTTC

clone_size: -
j_call: TRBJ2-7
v_call: TRBV15
d_call: -
cdr3_aa: CATSLHGTTGISYEQYF
cdr3_nt: TGTGCCACCAGCCTACATGGAACTACAGGTATCTCCTACGAGCAGTACTTC

clone_size: -
j_call: TRBJ2-3
v_call: TRBV24-1
d_call: -
cdr3_aa: CATSAQRTTSTDTQYF
cdr3_nt: TGTGCCACCAGTGCCCAGCGGACTACTAGCACAGATACGCAGTATTTT

clone_size: once
j_call: TRBJ2-5
v_call: TRBV20-1
d_call: -
cdr3_aa: CSARDLQTQYF
cdr3_nt: TGCAGTGCTAGAGATCTTCAGACCCAGTACTTC